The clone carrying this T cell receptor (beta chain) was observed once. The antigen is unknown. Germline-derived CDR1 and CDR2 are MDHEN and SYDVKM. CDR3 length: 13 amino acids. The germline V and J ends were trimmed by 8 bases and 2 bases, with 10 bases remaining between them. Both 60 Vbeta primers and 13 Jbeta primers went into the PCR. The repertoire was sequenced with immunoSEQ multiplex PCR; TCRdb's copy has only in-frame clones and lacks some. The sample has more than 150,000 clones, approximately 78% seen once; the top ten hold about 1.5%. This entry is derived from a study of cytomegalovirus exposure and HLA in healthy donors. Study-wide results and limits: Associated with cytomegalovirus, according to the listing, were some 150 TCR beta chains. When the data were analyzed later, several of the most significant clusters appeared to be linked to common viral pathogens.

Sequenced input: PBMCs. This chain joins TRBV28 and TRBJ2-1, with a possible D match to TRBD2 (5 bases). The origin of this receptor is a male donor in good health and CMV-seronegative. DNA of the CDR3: TGTGCCAGCCAAGCGGAGGCCTACAATGAGCAGTTCTTC. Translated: CASQAEAYNEQFF. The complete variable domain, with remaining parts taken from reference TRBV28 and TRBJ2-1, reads DVKVTQSSRYLVKRTGEKVFLECVQDMDHENMFWYRQDPGLGLRLIYFSYDVKMKEKGDIPEGYSVSREKKERFSLILESASTNQTSMYLCASQAEAYNEQFFGPGTRLTVL.